The sequence of this T cell receptor beta chain was determined in a study of response to subunit inactivated influenza vaccine. TCRdb independently ran MiXCR on the RT-PCR reads; one entry per CDR3 protein. The sample lists 500,000 to 550,000 distinct CDR3 sequences, approximately 7.1% occurring once. Per the germline V gene, CDR1 is MNHNS and CDR2 is SASEGT. The CDR3 is 14 residues long. The ends were cut back, 1 base at V and 2 bases at J, with 8 bases in the middle. J is TRBJ1-2 and V is TRBV6-1; no firm D call. The clonotype comes from a man aged 50 to 75 who received an inactivated influenza vaccine. Here the sequenced sample was PBMCs from blood, taken 23 months after vaccination. CDR3 coding DNA: TGTGCCAGCAGTGAAGTCAGGAGGAACTATGGCTACACCTTC. Translating it yields CASSEVRRNYGYTF.